This T cell receptor (beta chain) stems from a study of human T cells and chemical hapten exposure (dated by TCRdb to about 2021). Concerning the study at large: For sensitization, 2% DPC in acetone was applied to an approximately 2 cm by approximately 2 cm area of upper inner arm skin. Patients additionally received weekly therapeutic DPC doses to the scalp throughout the approximately 22-week study period. Patch testing was performed on the upper back with Finn chambers containing 0.01% DPC, and the patch tests were scored after 6 days according to International Contact Dermatitis Research Group standards. The mostly female patient cohort included alopecia areata with under or over 50% scalp involvement, alopecia totalis and alopecia universalis. Libraries were pooled for sequencing, and per-sample TCR yields varied mainly because of small differences in library volumes within the pool. This study followed changes in the peripheral blood TCR repertoire in vivo during primary and secondary sensitization of alopecia patients to the hapten diphenylcyclopropenone (DPC). Patient blood was sampled pre-sensitization (week 0) and at 2, 6 and about 24 weeks after DPC sensitization. Nearly 30 alopecia patients gave blood for TCR sequencing at one to four time points (pre-sensitization, 2, 6 and 24 weeks).

The time point label corresponds to: pre-sensitization, week 0. Explained via the paper, the treatment or condition label denotes: therapeutic diphenylcyclopropenone sensitization with weekly scalp DPC. At each patch-test visit, blood was drawn before the patch test was applied. Patients were eligible if aged 18 to 70, diagnosed with alopecia and judged suitable for DPC therapy, and pregnant patients were excluded. Total RNA was extracted from unfractionated whole blood collected in Tempus Blood RNA tubes. Overall results and qualifications from the work: Because all patients had alopecia, a presumed autoimmune disease, the immune response of the patients might differ from that of healthy individuals. A positive correlation was found between the number of PT1 expanded TCRs and patch test score, with significance reached at thresholds 8, 16 and 32 but not 4. After repeated subsampling, changes were observed in the strength of the expansion versus patch-test correlation and in the threshold at which the correlation became significant. The number of TCRs above 1 in 1000 frequency did not change with DPC sensitization; there was no evidence of global repertoire structure alterations. Significantly more large CDR3 similarity clusters were formed by expanded TCRs than by pre-sensitization or healthy control sets, consistent with antigen-driven responses.

This clonotype appeared a few times. Its antigen is unknown. No base qualities exist here, and no much larger clone lies one base off it. Cut back by 6 bases and 6 bases, the V and J ends lie 24 bases apart. The germline V gene sets CDR1 to SNHLY and CDR2 to FYNNEI. The CDR3 covers 16 residues, taking in both the cysteine and the valine. The retained sequence is limited to the CDR3, 48 bases, with the frame set at the first base. Library creation used RACE. Reads for this sample came from a NextSeq 500. Library preparation attached unique molecular identifiers to individual cDNA molecules for quantitative, reproducible TCR counting. Both TCR alpha and TCR beta chains were sequenced from each blood RNA sample. The original methods were these. A median of approximately 100,000 TCRs per sample was observed, with a range of roughly 20,000 to 750,000. V, J and CDR3 annotation of the TCR reads was performed with the Decombinator software suite. For the PS versus PT1 abundance plots, all samples were subsampled to the same number of TCRs (28,000). TCRs were defined as expanded if absent before sensitization and observed at least eight times at the 2-week time point. TCRdb reworked the public reads: Q25 trimming with fastp, MiXCR clone assembly, productive beta chains retained. Identical CDR3 protein sequences are pooled into one entry, listed with their most common genes and DNA. The V and J calls reflect TCRdb's pipeline rather than the authors' work. Here the sample has approximately 260,000 distinct CDR3 sequences; approximately 8% occur a single time. Jointly, the top ten make up 1.2% of the sample.

The specimen was whole blood, collected in connection with sensitization to the hapten diphenylcyclopropenone (DPC). This clonotype was sampled from a man younger than 35 with alopecia areata. Some clones in this sample may be carry-over from other donors' samples. Recombination joined TRBV2 with TRBJ2-7; the D segment might be TRBD1 or TRBD2, since each matches 6 bases. The CDR3 has the sequence CASSLTPGAVSGEQYV. In nucleotide form, the sequence is TGTGCCAGCAGCCTAACACCGGGGGCAGTGTCGGGCGAGCAGTACGTC.